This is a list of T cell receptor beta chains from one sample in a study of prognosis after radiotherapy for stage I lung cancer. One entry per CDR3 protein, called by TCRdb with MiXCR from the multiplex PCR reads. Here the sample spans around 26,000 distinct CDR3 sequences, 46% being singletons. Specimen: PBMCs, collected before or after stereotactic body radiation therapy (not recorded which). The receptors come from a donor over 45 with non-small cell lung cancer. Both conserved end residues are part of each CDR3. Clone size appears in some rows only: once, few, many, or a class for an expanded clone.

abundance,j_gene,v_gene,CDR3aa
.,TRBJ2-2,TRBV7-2,CASIPIGMLFF
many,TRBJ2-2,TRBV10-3,CAISDPNTGELFF
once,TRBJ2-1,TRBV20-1,CSANPPGTSGNEQFF
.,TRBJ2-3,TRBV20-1,CSARVADTQYF
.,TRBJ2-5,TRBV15,CATSRNVQETQYF
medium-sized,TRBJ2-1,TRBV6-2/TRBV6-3,CASSRSGANYNEQFF
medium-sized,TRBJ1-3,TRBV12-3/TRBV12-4,CASSLSRGNTIYF
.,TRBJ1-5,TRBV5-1,CASSSSPGQPQHF
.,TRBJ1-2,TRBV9,CASSRGGTDYGYTF
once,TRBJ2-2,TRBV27,CASSSYPNTGDLFF
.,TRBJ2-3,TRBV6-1,CASSRLAEPNTQYF
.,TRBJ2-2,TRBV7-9,CASSLGGAGELFF
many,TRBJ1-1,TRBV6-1,CASSVYSNYEAFF
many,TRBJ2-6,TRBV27,CASSLWSGANVLTF
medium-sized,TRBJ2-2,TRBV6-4,CASSRRLAGGELFF
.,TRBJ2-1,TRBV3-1,CASSHNPGTSENNEQFF
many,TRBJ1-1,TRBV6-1,CASTPWASPTMNTEAFF
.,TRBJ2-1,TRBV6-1,CASSLQGDEQFF
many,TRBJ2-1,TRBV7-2,CASSLTYNNEQFF
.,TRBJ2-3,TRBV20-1,CSAPPSGNTDTQYF
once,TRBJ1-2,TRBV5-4,CASSLIRQGHYGYTF
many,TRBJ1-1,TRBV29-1,CRGGDSTAEAFF
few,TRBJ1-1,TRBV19,CASSRQGAGTEAFF
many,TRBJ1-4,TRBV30,CAEGGTANEKLFF
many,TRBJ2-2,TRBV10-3,CAISKDRVRDTGELFF
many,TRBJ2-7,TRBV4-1,CASSQDQSYEQYF
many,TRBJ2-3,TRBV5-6,CASSLRGGGSDTQYF
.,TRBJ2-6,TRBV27,CASIRLEGALNWANVLTF
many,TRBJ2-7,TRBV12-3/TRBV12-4,CASSRSETTYEQYF
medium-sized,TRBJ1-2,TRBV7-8,CASSLADQGRGYTF
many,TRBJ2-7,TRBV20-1,CSAGRASGTYEQYF
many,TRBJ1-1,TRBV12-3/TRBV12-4,CASSPGTGWGTEAFF
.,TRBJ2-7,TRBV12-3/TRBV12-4,CASSSSNRGLYEQYF
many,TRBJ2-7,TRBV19,CASSPPGGVYEQYF
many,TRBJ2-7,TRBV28,CASSLFGTGSYEQYF
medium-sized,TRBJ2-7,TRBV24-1,CATSETGTYEQYF
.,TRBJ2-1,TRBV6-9,CAGSYMMSAEDEQFF
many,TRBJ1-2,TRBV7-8,CASSLDEGGLMGYTF